Given below is one T cell receptor (beta chain) in context. Punch biopsies of lesional scalp, plus peripheral blood, were taken from alopecia areata patients. V gave up 7 bases and J gave up 4 bases; unmatched junction bases: 11. CDR1 and CDR2 (germline): SGDLS, YYNGEE. The CDR3 has 15 residues. This entry belongs to a study of CD8+ T cells in alopecia areata. Following extraction, RNA underwent reverse transcription to cDNA, which served as the sequencing template. Produced via immunoSEQ multiplex PCR; TCRdb's table is partial and in-frame only. The sample lists about 120,000 clones, roughly 50% occurring once.

The chain joins TRBV9 to TRBJ2-3, with 8 bases aligning to TRBD2. The sequenced sample consisted of NKG2D-low CD8+ T cells sorted from blood. This TCR derives from a human donor with alopecia areata. The CDR3 sequence: CASGAGAGVSDTQYF. CDR3 DNA: TGTGCCAGCGGCGCCGGAGCGGGGGTATCAGATACGCAGTATTTT.